This entry concerns a single TCR beta chain. The antigen is not known. Profiling relied on immunoSEQ multiplex PCR, and the TCRdb table lists in-frame clones only, not all of them. The table shows roughly 120,000 clones, with roughly four fifths occurring only once. This sample was taken from a study of radiation and T cells in renal cell carcinoma. Indicated time point: blood 2 weeks post-SBRT. Indicated treatment: 15 Gy SBRT to primary tumor, nephrectomy 4 weeks later. The patient's renal cell carcinoma had clear cell pathology. Study results and caveats: From baseline, blood top tumor clonotypes peaked at 2 weeks post-radiation.

This TCR was sampled from a woman aged 55 to 70 with renal cell carcinoma. The material was blood, obtained from a patient whose treatment included radiotherapy and nephrectomy.

The CDR3 here is CASSPDARRAFF. As DNA, the CDR3 is TGTGCCAGCAGCCCGGATGCGAGGCGAGCTTTCTTT. The chain links TRBV5-4 to TRBJ1-1; no reliable D call. Germline CDR1 is SGHNT and CDR2 is YYREEE (reference sequence). This CDR3 contains 12 residues. Trimming removed 4 bases from V and 10 bases from J, with 14 bases in between.